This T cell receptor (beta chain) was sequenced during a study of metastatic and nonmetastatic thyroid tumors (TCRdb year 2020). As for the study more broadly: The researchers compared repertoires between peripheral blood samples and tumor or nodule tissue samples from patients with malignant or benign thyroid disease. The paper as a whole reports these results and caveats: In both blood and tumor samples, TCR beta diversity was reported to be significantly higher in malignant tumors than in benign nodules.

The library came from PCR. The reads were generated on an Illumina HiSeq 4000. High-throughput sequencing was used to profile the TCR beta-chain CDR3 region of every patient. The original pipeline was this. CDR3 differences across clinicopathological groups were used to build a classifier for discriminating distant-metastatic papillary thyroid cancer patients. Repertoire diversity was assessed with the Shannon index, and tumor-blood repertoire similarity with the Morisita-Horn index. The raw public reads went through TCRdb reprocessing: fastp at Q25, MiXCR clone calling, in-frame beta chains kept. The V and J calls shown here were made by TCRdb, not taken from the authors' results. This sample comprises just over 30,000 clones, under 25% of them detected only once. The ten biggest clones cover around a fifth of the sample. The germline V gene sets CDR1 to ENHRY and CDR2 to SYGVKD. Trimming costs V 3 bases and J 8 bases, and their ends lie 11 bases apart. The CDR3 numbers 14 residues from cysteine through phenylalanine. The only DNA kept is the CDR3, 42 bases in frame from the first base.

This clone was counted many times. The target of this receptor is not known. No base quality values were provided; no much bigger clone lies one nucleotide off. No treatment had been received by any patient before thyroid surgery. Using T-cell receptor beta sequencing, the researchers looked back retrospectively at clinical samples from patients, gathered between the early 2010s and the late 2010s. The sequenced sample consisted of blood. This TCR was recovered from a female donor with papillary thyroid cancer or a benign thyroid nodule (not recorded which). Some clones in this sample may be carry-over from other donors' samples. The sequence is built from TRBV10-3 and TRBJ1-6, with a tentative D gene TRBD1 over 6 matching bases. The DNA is TGTGCCATCAGTGAAGGGGGGGTGGATTCACCCCTCCACTTT. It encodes CAISEGGVDSPLHF.